Each of the 5 T cell receptor beta chains below was sequenced from the same sample in a study of blood T cells in healthy people across ages. Sample-barcoded 5' priming and a J-beta primer mix drove a second PCR of about 6 to 12 cycles. TCRdb recomputed calls from the 5' RACE reads with MiXCR, one row per CDR3 protein. The sample has around 2 million distinct CDR3 sequences, about 39% seen once. The sequencing input was blood. These receptors came from a human donor in good health.

The chain recombines TRBV24-1 with TRBJ2-1, with 11 bases aligning to TRBD1. Germline V gene data show CDR1 as KGHDR and CDR2 as SFDVKD. Unmatched junction bases numbered 11, after V lost 4 bases and J lost 7 bases. The CDR3 is 17 amino acids. CDR3 nucleotides: TGTGCCACCAGTGAACCGGGAGGACAGGGGGCATTGAATGAGCAGTTCTTC. This sequence encodes CATSEPGGQGALNEQFF.

The chain employs TRBV6-6 and TRBJ1-2; 10 nucleotides align to TRBD1. V lost 11 bases and J lost 8; bases outside the gene matches: 5. Germline V gene sequence: CDR1 MNHNY, CDR2 SVGAGI (reference sequence). The CDR3 has 11 amino acids. Written as DNA, the CDR3 is TGTGCCGGGGGACAGGGGACCGGCTACACCTTC. Protein product: CAGGQGTGYTF.

The V call is TRBV12-3 or TRBV12-4, the J call TRBJ1-5; D gene unclear. The CDR3 loop spans 15 amino acids. Trimming cost V 1 base and J 6 bases, with 13 bases left between them. CDR3 sequence: CASSLVASGGQPQHF. CDR3 bases: TGTGCCAGCAGTTTAGTGGCGTCAGGAGGTCAGCCCCAGCATTTT.

This clonotype was picked up a small number of times. This chain links TRBV7-3 with TRBJ2-1; TRBD1 matches 9 bases. The V segment lost 4 bases and the J segment 9 bases; nucleotides outside the gene matches: 7. The CDR3 length is 14 residues. From germline, CDR1 is SGHTA and CDR2 FQGTGA. For the CDR3, the DNA is TGTGCCAGCAGCTACGGACAGGGGTTGGCTGAGCAGTTCTTC. It translates to CASSYGQGLAEQFF.

This rearrangement joins TRBV29-1 to TRBJ1-5, with D possibly being TRBD1 (6 bases). Trimming removed 3 bases at V and 12 bases at J, with 15 bases between. Germline V CDR1 and CDR2: SQVTM, ANQGSEA. This CDR3 has 12 amino acids. The CDR3 reads CSVEEGGSLQHF. The CDR3 nucleotides are TGCAGCGTTGAGGAAGGGGGGTCCCTCCAGCATTTT.